These T cell receptor beta chains were read from a single sample in a study of blood T cell repertoires in COVID-19. Measured with immunoSEQ multiplex PCR; TCRdb has only the in-frame clones, and not every one. The data show about 240,000 clones, with approximately 86% seen just once and 2% to 3% held by the top ten. The sample was PBMCs or T cells enriched from blood (not recorded which). The origin of the receptors is a woman aged 25 to 39 with acute COVID-19. CDR3s include the opening cysteine and the closing phenylalanine or tryptophan. Fields, in order: J gene, D gene, clone size, V gene, CDR3 protein, CDR3 DNA. The D gene is left open where the match is weak. A clone size is listed for some rows: how often the clone was seen (once, few, many), or a class if it is expanded.

>TRBJ2-7|NA|NA|TRBV6-5
CASSYSNPPRGFEQYF
TGTGCCAGCAGTTACTCGAATCCTCCGAGGGGGTTCGAGCAGTACTTC
>TRBJ1-2|TRBD1|once|TRBV19
CASSLTGGAEYGYTF
TGTGCCAGTAGTTTGACAGGGGGCGCCGAATATGGCTACACCTTC
>TRBJ2-7|NA|few|TRBV3-1/TRBV3-2
CASSRGSGTSTYEQYF
TGTGCCAGCAGCCGAGGTTCCGGGACTTCTACTTACGAGCAGTACTTC
>TRBJ1-3|NA|NA|TRBV7-9
CASSLGAGTGNTIYF
TGTGCCAGCAGCTTAGGGGCAGGGACTGGAAACACCATATATTTT
>TRBJ2-3|NA|NA|TRBV4-2
CASSHTTSDTQYF
TGTGCCAGCAGCCACACTACTAGCGATACGCAGTATTTT
>TRBJ1-1|NA|NA|TRBV11-3
CASSRSGDTEAFF
TGTGCCAGCAGCCGATCAGGGGACACTGAAGCTTTCTTT
>TRBJ2-1|TRBD2|NA|TRBV27
CASSFRGLADYNEQFF
TGTGCCAGCAGTTTCCGGGGACTAGCGGACTACAATGAGCAGTTCTTC
>TRBJ2-7|TRBD1|NA|TRBV14
CASSFSGGSTYEQYF
TGTGCCAGCAGCTTTTCAGGGGGTTCTACCTACGAGCAGTACTTC
>TRBJ1-2|NA|NA|TRBV30
CAWRTERVAGYTF
TGTGCCTGGAGGACCGAACGGGTCGCGGGCTACACCTTC
>TRBJ1-5|NA|once|TRBV19
CASSQGNQPQHF
TGTGCCAGTAGTCAGGGAAATCAGCCCCAGCATTTT
>TRBJ2-3|TRBD2|NA|TRBV5-1
CASRGLAGQYF
TGCGCCAGCAGGGGACTAGCGGGCCAGTATTTT
>TRBJ2-2|TRBD1|NA|TRBV7-8
CASSGTGDTGELFF
TGTGCCAGCTCCGGGACAGGGGACACCGGGGAGCTGTTTTTT
>TRBJ1-2|NA|NA|TRBV6-5
CASRQGSNYGYTF
TGTGCCAGCAGGCAGGGTTCTAACTATGGCTACACCTTC
>TRBJ1-2|NA|NA|TRBV5-1
CASGGGYLPLDYGYTF
TGCGCCAGCGGGGGGGGGTATTTGCCCCTCGATTATGGCTACACCTTC
>TRBJ2-3|NA|NA|TRBV5-1
CASSLTGISDTQYF
TGCGCCAGCAGCTTGACAGGGATTTCAGATACGCAGTATTTT